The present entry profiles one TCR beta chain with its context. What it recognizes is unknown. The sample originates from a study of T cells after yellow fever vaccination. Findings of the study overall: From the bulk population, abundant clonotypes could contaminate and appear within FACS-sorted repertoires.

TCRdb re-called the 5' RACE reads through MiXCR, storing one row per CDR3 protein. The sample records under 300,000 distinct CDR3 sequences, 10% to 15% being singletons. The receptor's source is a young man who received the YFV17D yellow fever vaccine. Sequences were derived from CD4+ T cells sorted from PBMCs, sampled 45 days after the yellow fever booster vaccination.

The CDR3, as DNA: TGTGCCACTGCCTGGGGCAGGGTTGGGAGTGAGCAGTTCTTC. It is translated as CATAWGRVGSEQFF. This rearrangement joins TRBV15 to TRBJ2-1, with D perhaps assigned TRBD1 or TRBD2 (5 bases each). CDR1 and CDR2 (germline): LNHNV, YYDKDF (reference sequence). V shed 9 bases and J shed 9 bases, with 21 bases lying between them. The CDR3 totals 14 residues. Full variable domain (rest looked up from reference TRBV15 and TRBJ2-1): DAMVIQNPRYQVTQFGKPVTLSCSQTLNHNVMYWYQQKSSQAPKLLFHYYDKDFNNEADTPDNFQSRRPNTSFCFLDIRSPGLGDTAMYLCATAWGRVGSEQFFGPGTRLTVL.